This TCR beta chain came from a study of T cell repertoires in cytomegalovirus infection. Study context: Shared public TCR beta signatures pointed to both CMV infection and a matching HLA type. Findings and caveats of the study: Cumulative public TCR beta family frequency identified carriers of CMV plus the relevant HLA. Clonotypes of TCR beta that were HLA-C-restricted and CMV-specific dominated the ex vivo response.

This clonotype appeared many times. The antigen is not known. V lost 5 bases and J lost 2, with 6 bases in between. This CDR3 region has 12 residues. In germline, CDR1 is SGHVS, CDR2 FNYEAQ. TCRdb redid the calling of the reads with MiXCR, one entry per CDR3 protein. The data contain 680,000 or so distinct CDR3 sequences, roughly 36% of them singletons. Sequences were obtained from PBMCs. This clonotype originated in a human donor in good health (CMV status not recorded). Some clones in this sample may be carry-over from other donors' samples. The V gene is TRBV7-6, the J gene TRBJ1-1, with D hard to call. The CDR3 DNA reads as TGTGCCAGCAGCGCGGCCAACACTGAAGCTTTCTTT. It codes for CASSAANTEAFF.